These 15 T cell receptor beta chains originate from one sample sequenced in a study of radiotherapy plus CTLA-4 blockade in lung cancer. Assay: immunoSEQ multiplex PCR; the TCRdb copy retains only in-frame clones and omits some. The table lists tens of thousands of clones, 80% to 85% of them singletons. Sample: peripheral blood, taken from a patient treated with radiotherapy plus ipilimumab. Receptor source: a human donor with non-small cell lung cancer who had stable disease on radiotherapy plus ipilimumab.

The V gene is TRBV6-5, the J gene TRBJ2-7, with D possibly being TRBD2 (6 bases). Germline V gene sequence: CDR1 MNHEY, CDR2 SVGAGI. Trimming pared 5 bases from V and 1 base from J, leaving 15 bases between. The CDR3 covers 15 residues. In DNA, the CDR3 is TGTGCCAGCAGTCCGGAGGCGGGGAGTTCCTACGAGCAGTACTTC. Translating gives CASSPEAGSSYEQYF.

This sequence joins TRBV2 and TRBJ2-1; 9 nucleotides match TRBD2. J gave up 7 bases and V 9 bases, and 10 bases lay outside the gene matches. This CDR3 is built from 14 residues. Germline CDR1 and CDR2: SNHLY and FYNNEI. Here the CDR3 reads CARAWTSDSNEQFF. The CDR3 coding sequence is TGTGCCAGGGCGTGGACTAGCGACTCAAATGAGCAGTTCTTC.

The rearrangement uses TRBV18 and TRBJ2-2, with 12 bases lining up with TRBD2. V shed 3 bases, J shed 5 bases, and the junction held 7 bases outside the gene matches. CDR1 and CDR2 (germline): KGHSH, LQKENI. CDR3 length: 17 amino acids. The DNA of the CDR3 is TGTGCCAGCTCACCGGACACCGGGACTAGCGGGACCGGGGAGCTGTTTTTT. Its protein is CASSPDTGTSGTGELFF.

CDR3: CSASRSDTQYF. CDR3 coding DNA: TGCAGTGCCAGTAGGTCAGATACGCAGTATTTT. The chain links TRBV20-1 to TRBJ2-3; no reliable D call. V was cut by 6 bases and J by 4 bases, with 8 bases left in between. Germline CDR1 DFQATT, CDR2 SNEGSKA (reference sequence). CDR3 length: 11 amino acids.

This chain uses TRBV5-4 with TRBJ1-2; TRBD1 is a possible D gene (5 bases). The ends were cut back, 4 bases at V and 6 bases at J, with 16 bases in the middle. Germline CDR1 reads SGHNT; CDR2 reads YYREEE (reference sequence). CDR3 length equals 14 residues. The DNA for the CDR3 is TGTGCCAGCAGCCCGGGGGGTTGGGAACATGGCTACACCTTC. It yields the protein CASSPGGWEHGYTF.

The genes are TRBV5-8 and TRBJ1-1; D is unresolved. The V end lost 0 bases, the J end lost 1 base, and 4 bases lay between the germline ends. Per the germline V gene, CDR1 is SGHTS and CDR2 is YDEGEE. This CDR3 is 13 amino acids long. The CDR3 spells CASSLVRNTEAFF. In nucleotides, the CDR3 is TGTGCCAGCAGCTTGGTAAGGAACACTGAAGCTTTCTTT.

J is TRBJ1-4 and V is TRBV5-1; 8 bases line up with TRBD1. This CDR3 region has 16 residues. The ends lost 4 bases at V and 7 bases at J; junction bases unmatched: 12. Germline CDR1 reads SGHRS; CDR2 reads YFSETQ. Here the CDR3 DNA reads TGCGCCAGCAGCCCCACGTCGACAGGGGCGGGTGAAAAACTGTTTTTT. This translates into CASSPTSTGAGEKLFF.

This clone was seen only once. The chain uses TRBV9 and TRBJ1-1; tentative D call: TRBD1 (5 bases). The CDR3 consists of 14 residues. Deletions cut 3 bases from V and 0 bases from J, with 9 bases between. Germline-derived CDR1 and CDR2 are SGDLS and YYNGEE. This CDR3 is CASSGGLLNTEAFF. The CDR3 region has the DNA TGTGCCAGCAGCGGGGGACTGTTGAACACTGAAGCTTTCTTT.

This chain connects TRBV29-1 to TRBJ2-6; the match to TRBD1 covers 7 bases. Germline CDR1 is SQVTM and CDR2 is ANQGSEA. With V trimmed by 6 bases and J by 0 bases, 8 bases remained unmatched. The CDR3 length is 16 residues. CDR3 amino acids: CSVKGTVLSGANVLTF. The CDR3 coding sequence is TGCAGCGTGAAGGGGACAGTTCTCTCTGGGGCCAACGTCCTGACTTTC.

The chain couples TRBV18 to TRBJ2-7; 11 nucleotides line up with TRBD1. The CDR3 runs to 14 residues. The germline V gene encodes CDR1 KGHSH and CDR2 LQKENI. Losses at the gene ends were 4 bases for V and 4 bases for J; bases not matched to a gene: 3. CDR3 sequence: CASSLGTGGYEQYF. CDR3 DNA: TGTGCCAGCTCACTCGGGACAGGGGGGTACGAGCAGTACTTC.

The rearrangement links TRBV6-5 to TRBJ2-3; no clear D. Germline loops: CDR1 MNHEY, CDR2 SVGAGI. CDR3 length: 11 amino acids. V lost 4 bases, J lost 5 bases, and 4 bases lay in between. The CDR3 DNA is TGTGCCAGCAGTTGGGGAGATACGCAGTATTTT. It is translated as CASSWGDTQYF.

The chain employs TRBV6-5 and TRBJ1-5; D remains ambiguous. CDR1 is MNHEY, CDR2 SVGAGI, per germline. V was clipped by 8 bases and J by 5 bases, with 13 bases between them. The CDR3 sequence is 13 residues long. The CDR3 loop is CASGISGDQPQHF. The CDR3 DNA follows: TGTGCCAGCGGGATCTCTGGGGATCAGCCCCAGCATTTT.

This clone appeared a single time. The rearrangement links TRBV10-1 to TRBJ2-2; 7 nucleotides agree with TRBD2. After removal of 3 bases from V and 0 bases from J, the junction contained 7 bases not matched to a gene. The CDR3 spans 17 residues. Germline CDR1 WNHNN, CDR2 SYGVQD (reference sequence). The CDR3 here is CASSDGGVYSNTGELFF. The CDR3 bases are TGCGCCAGCAGTGATGGGGGGGTATACTCGAACACCGGGGAGCTGTTTTTT.

This chain's CDR3 is CSVPGQGSYEQYF. CDR3 in DNA: TGCAGCGTTCCTGGACAGGGGAGCTACGAGCAGTACTTC. The chain has TRBV29-1 and TRBJ2-7; TRBD1 matches 9 bases. The germline CDR1 and CDR2 sequences are SQVTM and ANQGSEA. The CDR3 sequence is 13 residues long. J gave up 3 bases and V 5 bases, and 5 bases lay outside the gene matches.

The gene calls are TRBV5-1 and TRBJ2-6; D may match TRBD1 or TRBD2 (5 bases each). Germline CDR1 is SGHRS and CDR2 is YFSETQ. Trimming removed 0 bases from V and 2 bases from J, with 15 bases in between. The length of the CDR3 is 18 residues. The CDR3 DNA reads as TGCGCCAGCAGCTTGGACCCAGGGCGAGGGGCTGGGGCCAACGTCCTGACTTTC. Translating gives CASSLDPGRGAGANVLTF.